A selection of T cell receptor beta chains follows, all from one sample in a study of control samples from healthy donors and cancer patients. Profiled with immunoSEQ multiplex PCR; TCRdb holds only in-frame clones, not every one. This specimen shows 150,000 to 200,000 clones; the ten leading clones hold around 2%. The sequenced material came from blood. These receptors all come from a woman aged 25-40 years in good health. CDR3s include the opening cysteine and the closing phenylalanine or tryptophan. The D gene is left open where the match is weak.

>TRBJ1-4|TRBV10-2|.
CASSDVWQGEKLFF
TGCGCCAGCAGTGATGTGTGGCAGGGAGAAAAACTGTTTTTT
>TRBJ1-2|TRBV2|.
CASSEGRGYGYTF
TGTGCCAGCAGTGAAGGCAGAGGCTATGGCTACACCTTC
>TRBJ1-2|TRBV27|TRBD1
CASRSDRENYGYTF
TGTGCCAGCAGATCAGACAGGGAGAACTATGGCTACACCTTC
>TRBJ1-3|TRBV15|.
CATSRAPGGVGGNTIYF
TGTGCCACCAGCAGAGCCCCCGGAGGGGTCGGTGGAAACACCATATATTTT
>TRBJ1-5|TRBV6-2/TRBV6-3|TRBD1
CASSRDRDRRLFNQPQHF
TGTGCCAGCAGTCGTGACAGGGATCGCCGTCTCTTCAATCAGCCCCAGCATTTT
>TRBJ1-2|TRBV30|.
CAWSVGSLGYGYTF
TGTGCCTGGAGTGTGGGGTCATTGGGCTATGGCTACACCTTC
>TRBJ2-7|TRBV5-1|.
CASTKYTGLVYEQYF
TGCGCCAGCACCAAATATACAGGGCTCGTCTACGAGCAGTACTTC
>TRBJ1-2|TRBV2|.
CASPQESPTHGYTF
TGTGCCAGCCCCCAAGAATCCCCGACTCATGGCTACACCTTC
>TRBJ2-7|TRBV6-5|.
CASQGRADYEQYF
TGTGCCAGCCAAGGGAGAGCGGACTACGAGCAGTACTTC
>TRBJ1-2|TRBV4-2|.
CASSQDGPSDGYTF
TGTGCCAGCAGCCAAGATGGGCCATCAGATGGCTACACCTTC
>TRBJ1-6|TRBV27|.
CASSPVATPNSPLHF
TGTGCCAGCAGTCCAGTCGCGACACCGAATTCACCCCTCCACTTT
>TRBJ1-6|TRBV6-5|.
CASSYGGSYNSPLHF
TGTGCCAGCAGTTACGGGGGCTCCTATAATTCACCCCTCCACTTT
>TRBJ2-2|TRBV28|TRBD1
CASSFQGARGELFF
TGTGCCAGCAGTTTTCAGGGGGCGCGGGGGGAGCTGTTTTTT
>TRBJ2-3|TRBV11-2|TRBD2
CASSLRLAGKDTQYF
TGTGCCAGCAGCCTCAGACTAGCGGGGAAAGATACGCAGTATTTT
>TRBJ1-1|TRBV7-6|.
CASSSLTGAFFEAFF
TGTGCCAGCAGCTCTCTAACAGGAGCCTTCTTTGAAGCTTTCTTT
>TRBJ1-5|TRBV6-5|.
CASRNRVDNQPQHF
TGTGCCAGCAGAAACCGGGTAGACAATCAGCCCCAGCATTTT
>TRBJ2-1|TRBV10-3|TRBD2
CAISPQSSGGAHEQFF
TGTGCCATCAGTCCTCAATCTAGCGGGGGGGCCCATGAGCAGTTCTTC
>TRBJ2-7|TRBV7-9|.
CASSFVGYEQYF
TGTGCCAGCAGCTTCGTCGGCTACGAGCAGTACTTC
>TRBJ2-1|TRBV6-2/TRBV6-3|TRBD1
CASSYSSTGNDNEQFF
TGTGCCAGCAGTTACTCGTCGACAGGGAACGACAATGAGCAGTTCTTC
>TRBJ1-3|TRBV9|.
CASSAFGDTIYF
TGTGCCAGCAGCGCCTTCGGTGACACCATATATTTT
>TRBJ1-2|TRBV5-5|.
CASSRDGANYGYTF
TGTGCCAGCAGCCGGGACGGAGCTAACTATGGCTACACCTTC
>TRBJ1-5|TRBV7-2|TRBD1
CASSSDRGQPQHF
TGTGCCAGCAGTTCCGACAGGGGTCAGCCCCAGCATTTT
>TRBJ1-1|TRBV12-3/TRBV12-4|.
CASRTTGDISAFF
TGTGCCAGCAGAACGACCGGGGACATTTCGGCTTTCTTT
>TRBJ2-7|TRBV6-5|TRBD1
CASSSGQPYEQYF
TGTGCCAGCAGTTCGGGACAGCCGTACGAGCAGTACTTC
>TRBJ1-6|TRBV4-1|TRBD1
CASSSYSLTTGAGHNSPLHF
TGCGCCAGCAGCTCCTATTCCTTAACCACAGGGGCAGGGCATAATTCACCCCTCCACTTT
>TRBJ1-5|TRBV3-1/TRBV3-2|TRBD1
CASSQTAGGRQPQHF
TGTGCCAGCAGCCAAACCGCAGGGGGACGTCAGCCCCAGCATTTT
>TRBJ1-1|TRBV27|TRBD1
CASGRGRGSVNTEAFF
TGTGCCAGCGGGAGGGGCAGGGGGAGCGTGAACACTGAAGCTTTCTTT
>TRBJ2-3|TRBV5-1|.
CASSLGGTVTDTQYF
TGCGCCAGCAGCTTGGGCGGGACAGTCACAGATACGCAGTATTTT
>TRBJ2-3|TRBV11-3|.
CASKRLTDTQYF
TGTGCCAGCAAGCGCTTAACAGATACGCAGTATTTT
>TRBJ1-4|TRBV27|.
CASSLRGNEKLFF
TGTGCCAGCAGTTTGAGAGGAAATGAAAAACTGTTTTTT
>TRBJ2-1|TRBV5-1|TRBD2
CASSLGVAAGGLVEQFF
TGCGCCAGCAGCTTGGGGGTGGCAGCGGGGGGTTTGGTTGAGCAGTTCTTC
>TRBJ2-7|TRBV4-1|.
CASSSGPPYEQYF
TGCGCCAGCAGCTCGGGCCCGCCCTACGAGCAGTACTTC
>TRBJ1-1|TRBV5-4|TRBD1
CASSLGQEAFF
TGTGCCAGCAGCCTGGGACAGGAAGCTTTCTTT
>TRBJ1-3|TRBV28|TRBD1
CASRPTGRSGNTIYF
TGTGCCAGCAGACCGACAGGGCGCTCTGGAAACACCATATATTTT
>TRBJ2-7|TRBV27|.
CASSLTAGEQYF
TGTGCCAGCAGTTTAACGGCGGGGGAGCAGTACTTC
>TRBJ2-7|TRBV2|TRBD1
CASSGTGDEQYF
TGTGCCAGCAGTGGGACAGGGGACGAGCAGTACTTC
>TRBJ1-3|TRBV20-1|TRBD1
CSASNWGQDSGNTIYF
TGCAGTGCTAGTAACTGGGGACAGGACTCTGGAAACACCATATATTTT
>TRBJ2-2|TRBV28|.
CAVPGVSSNTGELFF
TGTGCCGTCCCTGGAGTCAGCTCGAACACCGGGGAGCTGTTTTTT
>TRBJ1-1|TRBV2|.
CASTQNTEAFF
TGTGCCAGCACTCAGAACACTGAAGCTTTCTTT
>TRBJ1-1|TRBV4-1|TRBD1
CASSQELGQGIEAFF
TGCGCCAGCAGCCAAGAACTCGGACAGGGCATTGAAGCTTTCTTT
>TRBJ1-5|TRBV3-1/TRBV3-2|.
CASSQGATPNQPQHF
TGTGCCAGCAGCCAAGGGGCCACACCCAATCAGCCCCAGCATTTT
>TRBJ1-2|TRBV6-1|TRBD1
CASSEERTGRHGYTF
TGTGCCAGCAGTGAAGAGCGGACAGGCAGACATGGCTACACCTTC